This T cell receptor (beta chain) was retrieved from a study of T cells in Graves' hyperthyroidism and ophthalmopathy. Whole-study results and caveats: The model predicted ophthalmopathy a median roughly 6.5 months before onset. Stable hyperthyroidism was separated from ophthalmopathy by a model based on 13 V-J features. Among clonotypes expanded in thyroid above 0.001, most were also found in blood.

TCR beta CDR3 regions were amplified from RNA. The study used the HTBI primer set for a first-round RT-PCR of the TCR CDR3. TCRdb fed the multiplex PCR reads into MiXCR, producing one record per CDR3 protein. The sample has approximately 700,000 distinct CDR3 sequences, 45% seen once. About this clonotype: Its antigen is undetermined.

Every diagnosis used clinical symptoms, serum thyroxine and TRAb, thyroid ultrasound and orbital computed tomography. V lost 7 bases to trimming and J lost 4 bases; unmatched junction nucleotides: 12. The V gene's germline CDR1 is SQVTM and CDR2 ANQGSEA. This CDR3 is built from 14 residues. The sequence came from an adult man with Graves' disease, either hyperthyroidism or ophthalmopathy (not recorded which). This sequence joins TRBV29-1 and TRBJ2-7, with 8 positions matching TRBD2. The sequenced material came from peripheral blood or thyroid tissue (not recorded which). CDR3 in DNA: TGCAGCGGTACACTAGCGGCGAACCAATACGAGCAGTACTTC. Translating gives CSGTLAANQYEQYF.